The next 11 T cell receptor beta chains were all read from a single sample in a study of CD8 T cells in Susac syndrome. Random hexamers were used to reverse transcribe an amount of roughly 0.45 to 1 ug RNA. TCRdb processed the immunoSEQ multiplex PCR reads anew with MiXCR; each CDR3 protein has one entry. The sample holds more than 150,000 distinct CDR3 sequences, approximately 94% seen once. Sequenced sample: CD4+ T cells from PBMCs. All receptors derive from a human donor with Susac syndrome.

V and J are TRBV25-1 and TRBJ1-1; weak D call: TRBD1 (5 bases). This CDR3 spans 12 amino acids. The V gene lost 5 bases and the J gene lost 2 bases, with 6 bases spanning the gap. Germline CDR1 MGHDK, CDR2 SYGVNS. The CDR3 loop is CASSRTNTEAFF. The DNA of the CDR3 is TGTGCCAGCAGTCGGACAAACACTGAAGCTTTCTTT.

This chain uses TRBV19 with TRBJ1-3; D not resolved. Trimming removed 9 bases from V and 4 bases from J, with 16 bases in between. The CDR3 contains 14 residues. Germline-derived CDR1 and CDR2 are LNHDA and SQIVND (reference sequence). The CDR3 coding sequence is TGTGCCAGCAACGGATTATCCTCCGGAAACACCATATATTTT. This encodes CASNGLSSGNTIYF.

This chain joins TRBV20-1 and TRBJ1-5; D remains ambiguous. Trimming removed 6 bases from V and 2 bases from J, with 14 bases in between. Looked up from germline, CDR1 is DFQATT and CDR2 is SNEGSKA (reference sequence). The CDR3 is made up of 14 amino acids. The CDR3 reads CSARGQTGNQPQHF. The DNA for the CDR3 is TGCAGTGCACGAGGTCAGACCGGCAATCAGCCCCAGCATTTT.

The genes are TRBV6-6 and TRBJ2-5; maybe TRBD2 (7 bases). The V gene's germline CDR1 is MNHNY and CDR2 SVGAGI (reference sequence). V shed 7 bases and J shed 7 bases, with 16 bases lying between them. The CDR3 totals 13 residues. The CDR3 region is CASKGGDPGTQYF. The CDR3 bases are TGTGCCAGCAAGGGGGGGGACCCAGGGACCCAGTACTTC.

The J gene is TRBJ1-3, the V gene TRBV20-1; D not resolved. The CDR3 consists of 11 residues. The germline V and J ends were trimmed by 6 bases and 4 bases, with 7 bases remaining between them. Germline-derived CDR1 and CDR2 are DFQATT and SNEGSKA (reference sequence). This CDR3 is CSARFGNTIYF. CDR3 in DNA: TGCAGTGCCAGGTTCGGAAACACCATATATTTT.

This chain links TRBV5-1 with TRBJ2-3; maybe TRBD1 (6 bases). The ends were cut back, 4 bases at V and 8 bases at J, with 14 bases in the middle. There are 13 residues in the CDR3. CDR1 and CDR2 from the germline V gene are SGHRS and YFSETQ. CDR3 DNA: TGCGCCAGCAGCCCTGGGGGCATCGGTACGCAGTATTTT. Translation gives CASSPGGIGTQYF.

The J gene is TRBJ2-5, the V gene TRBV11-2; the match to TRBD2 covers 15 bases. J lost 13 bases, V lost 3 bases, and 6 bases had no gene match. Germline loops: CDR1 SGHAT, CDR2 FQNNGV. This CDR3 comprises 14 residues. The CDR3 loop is CASSFGLAGGRLYF. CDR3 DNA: TGTGCCAGCAGCTTCGGACTAGCGGGGGGGCGTCTGTACTTC.

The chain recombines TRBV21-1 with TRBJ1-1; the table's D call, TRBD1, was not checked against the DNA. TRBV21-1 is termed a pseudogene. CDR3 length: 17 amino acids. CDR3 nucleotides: TGTGCCAGCAGCGGAACCAGGGGAATAGTTGCCAACACTGAAGCTTTCTTT. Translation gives CASSGTRGIVANTEAFF.

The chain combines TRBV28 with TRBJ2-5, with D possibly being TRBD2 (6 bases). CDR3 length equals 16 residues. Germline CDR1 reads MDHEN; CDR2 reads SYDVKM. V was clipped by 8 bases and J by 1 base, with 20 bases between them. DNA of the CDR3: TGTGCCAGCCCCCCGGAGGGTAGCGGTCTCCAAGAGACCCAGTACTTC. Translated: CASPPEGSGLQETQYF. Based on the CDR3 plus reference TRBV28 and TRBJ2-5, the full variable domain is DVKVTQSSRYLVKRTGEKVFLECVQDMDHENMFWYRQDPGLGLRLIYFSYDVKMKEKGDIPEGYSVSREKKERFSLILESASTNQTSMYLCASPPEGSGLQETQYFGPGTRLLVL.

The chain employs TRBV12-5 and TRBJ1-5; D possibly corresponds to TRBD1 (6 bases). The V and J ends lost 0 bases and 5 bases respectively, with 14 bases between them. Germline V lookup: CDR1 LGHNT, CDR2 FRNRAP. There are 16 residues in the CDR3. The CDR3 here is CASGLVRGAGDQPQHF. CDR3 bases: TGTGCTAGTGGTTTGGTACGGGGGGCAGGGGATCAGCCCCAGCATTTT.

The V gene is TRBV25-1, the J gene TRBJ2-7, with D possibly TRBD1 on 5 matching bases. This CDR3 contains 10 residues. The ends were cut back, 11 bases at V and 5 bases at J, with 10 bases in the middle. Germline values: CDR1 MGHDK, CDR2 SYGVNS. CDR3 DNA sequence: TGTGCCGCAGGGCGCCACGAGCAGTACTTC. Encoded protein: CAAGRHEQYF.